This T cell receptor beta chain originates from a study of T cells expressing NK-cell markers. Study background: Of eight sequenced donors, seven were HCMV-seropositive and one HCMV-seronegative. Findings and caveats of the study: The CD3+CD56-NKG2C+ fraction was also led by these clonotypes in a handful of donors.

In the case of this clonotype: Its antigen is undetermined.

Germline loops: CDR1 KGHDR, CDR2 SFDVKD. The CDR3 sequence is 13 residues long. Following a re-call of the 5' RACE reads, TCRdb has one entry per CDR3 protein and lacks DNA. The sample has some 440,000 distinct CDR3 sequences, and its top ten clones hold roughly 1.4%. Material: blood T cells: a sorted CD56 or NKG2C T cell subset, CD4+ or CD8+ T cells, or bulk PBMC T cells (not recorded which). This clonotype originated in a woman in her forties or fifties in good health. V gene TRBV24-1 combines with J gene TRBJ2-1; TCRdb names TRBD1, which stays unverified in the absence of DNA. The CDR3 region is CATSGPTLDEQFF.